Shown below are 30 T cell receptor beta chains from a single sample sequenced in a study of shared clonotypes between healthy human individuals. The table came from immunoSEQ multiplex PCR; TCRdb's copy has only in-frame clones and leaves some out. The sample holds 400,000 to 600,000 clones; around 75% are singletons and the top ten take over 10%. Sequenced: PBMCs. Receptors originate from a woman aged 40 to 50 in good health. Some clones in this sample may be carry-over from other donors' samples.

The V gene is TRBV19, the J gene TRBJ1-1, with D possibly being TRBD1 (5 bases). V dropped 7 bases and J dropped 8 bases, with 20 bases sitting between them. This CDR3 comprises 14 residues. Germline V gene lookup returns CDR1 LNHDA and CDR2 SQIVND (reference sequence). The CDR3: CASNSWGEAREAFF. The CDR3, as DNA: TGTGCCAGTAACTCCTGGGGGGAGGCAAGAGAAGCTTTCTTT.

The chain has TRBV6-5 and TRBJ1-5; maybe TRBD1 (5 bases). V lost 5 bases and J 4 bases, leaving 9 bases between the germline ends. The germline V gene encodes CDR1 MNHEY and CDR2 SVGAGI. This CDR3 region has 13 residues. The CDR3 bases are TGTGCCAGCAGTCCAGGGAGGAATCAGCCCCAGCATTTT. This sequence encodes CASSPGRNQPQHF.

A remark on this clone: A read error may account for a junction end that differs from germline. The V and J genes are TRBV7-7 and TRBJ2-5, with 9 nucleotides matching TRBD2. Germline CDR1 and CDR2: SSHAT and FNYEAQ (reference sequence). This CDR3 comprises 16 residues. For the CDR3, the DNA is TGTGCTAGCAGCTTAGGTAGCGGGAGTGGAGGAGAGACCCAGTACTTC. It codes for CASSLGSGSGGETQYF.

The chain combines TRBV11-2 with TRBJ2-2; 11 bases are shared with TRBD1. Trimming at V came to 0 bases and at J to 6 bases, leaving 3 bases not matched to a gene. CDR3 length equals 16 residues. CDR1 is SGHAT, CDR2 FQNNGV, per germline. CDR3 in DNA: TGTGCCAGCAGCTTAGAACCGGGACAGGGGGCCGGGGAGCTGTTTTTT. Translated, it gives CASSLEPGQGAGELFF.

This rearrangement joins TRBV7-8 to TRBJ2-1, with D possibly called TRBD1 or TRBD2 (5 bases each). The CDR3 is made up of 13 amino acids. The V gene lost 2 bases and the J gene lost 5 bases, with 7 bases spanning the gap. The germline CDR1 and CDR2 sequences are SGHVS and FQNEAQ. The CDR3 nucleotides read TGTGCCAGCAGCTTAATGGGGGACAATGAGCAGTTCTTC. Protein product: CASSLMGDNEQFF.

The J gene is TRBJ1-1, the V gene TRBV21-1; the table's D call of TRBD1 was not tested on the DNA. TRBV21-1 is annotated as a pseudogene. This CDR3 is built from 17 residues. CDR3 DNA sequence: TGTGCCAGCAGCAAACCGTTCGGGGGACAGGTGAACACTGAAGCTTTCTTT. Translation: CASSKPFGGQVNTEAFF.

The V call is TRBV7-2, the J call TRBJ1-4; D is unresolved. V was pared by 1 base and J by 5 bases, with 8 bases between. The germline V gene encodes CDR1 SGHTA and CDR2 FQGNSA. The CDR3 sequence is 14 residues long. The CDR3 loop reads CASSLGGSNEKLFF. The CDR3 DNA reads TGTGCCAGCAGCTTAGGGGGTTCCAATGAAAAACTGTTTTTT.

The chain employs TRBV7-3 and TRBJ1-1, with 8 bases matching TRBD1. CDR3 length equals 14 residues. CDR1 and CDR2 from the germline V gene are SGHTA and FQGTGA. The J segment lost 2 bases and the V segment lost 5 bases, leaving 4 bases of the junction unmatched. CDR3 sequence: CASSLQGANTEAFF. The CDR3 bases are TGTGCCAGCAGCCTTCAGGGGGCTAACACTGAAGCTTTCTTT.

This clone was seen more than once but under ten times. The CDR3 here is CASSPSGGGTDTQYF. CDR3 in DNA: TGTGCCAGCAGTCCCTCCGGGGGAGGGACAGATACGCAGTATTTT. The chain joins TRBV28 to TRBJ2-3, with 7 nucleotides matching TRBD2. This CDR3 contains 15 residues. V lost 5 bases to trimming and J lost 3 bases; unmatched junction nucleotides: 8. Germline V gene sequence: CDR1 MDHEN, CDR2 SYDVKM.

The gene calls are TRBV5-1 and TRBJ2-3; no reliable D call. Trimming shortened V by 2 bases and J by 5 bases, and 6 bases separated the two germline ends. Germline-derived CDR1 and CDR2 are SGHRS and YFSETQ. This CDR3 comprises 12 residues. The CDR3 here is CASSLTGDTQYF. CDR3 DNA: TGCGCCAGCAGCTTAACTGGAGATACGCAGTATTTT.

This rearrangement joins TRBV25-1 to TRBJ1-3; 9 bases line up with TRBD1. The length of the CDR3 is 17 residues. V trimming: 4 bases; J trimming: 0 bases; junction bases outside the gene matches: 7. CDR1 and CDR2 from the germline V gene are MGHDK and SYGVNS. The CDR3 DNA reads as TGTGCCAGCAGTGTGAGACAGGGGGTGCGCTCTGGAAACACCATATATTTT. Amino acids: CASSVRQGVRSGNTIYF.

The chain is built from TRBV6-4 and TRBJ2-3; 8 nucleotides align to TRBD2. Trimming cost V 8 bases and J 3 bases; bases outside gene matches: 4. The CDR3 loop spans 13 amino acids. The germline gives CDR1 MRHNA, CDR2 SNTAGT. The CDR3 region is CASGASGTDTQYF. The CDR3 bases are TGTGCCAGCGGGGCTAGCGGGACAGATACGCAGTATTTT.

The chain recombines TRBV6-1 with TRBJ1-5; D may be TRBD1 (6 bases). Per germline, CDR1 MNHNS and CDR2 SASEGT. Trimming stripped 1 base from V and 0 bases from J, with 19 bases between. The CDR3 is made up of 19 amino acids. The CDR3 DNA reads TGTGCCAGCAGTGAAGGGGGCACAGGGTCTCTTTATAGCAATCAGCCCCAGCATTTT. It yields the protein CASSEGGTGSLYSNQPQHF.

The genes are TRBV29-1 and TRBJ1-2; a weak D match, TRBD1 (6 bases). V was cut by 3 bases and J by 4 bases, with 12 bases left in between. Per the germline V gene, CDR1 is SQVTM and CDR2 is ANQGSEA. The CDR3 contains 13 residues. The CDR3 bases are TGCAGCGTTGACGGAGGGGGAGGCTATGGCTACACCTTC. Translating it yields CSVDGGGGYGYTF.

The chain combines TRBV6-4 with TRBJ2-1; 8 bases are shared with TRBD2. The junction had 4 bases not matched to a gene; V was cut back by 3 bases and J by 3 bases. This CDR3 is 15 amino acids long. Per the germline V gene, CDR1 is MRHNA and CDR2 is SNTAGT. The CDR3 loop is CASSELAGYYNEQFF. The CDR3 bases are TGTGCCAGCAGTGAGCTAGCGGGCTACTACAATGAGCAGTTCTTC.

CDR3 region: CSVEVPRTGREAYEQYF. CDR3 nucleotide sequence: TGCAGCGTTGAAGTTCCCAGGACAGGGAGGGAAGCCTACGAGCAGTACTTC. This rearrangement joins TRBV29-1 to TRBJ2-7, with D perhaps TRBD1 (8 bases). The CDR3 extends over 17 amino acids. Germline V gives CDR1 SQVTM, CDR2 ANQGSEA. V lost 1 base, J lost 2 bases, and 21 bases lay in between.

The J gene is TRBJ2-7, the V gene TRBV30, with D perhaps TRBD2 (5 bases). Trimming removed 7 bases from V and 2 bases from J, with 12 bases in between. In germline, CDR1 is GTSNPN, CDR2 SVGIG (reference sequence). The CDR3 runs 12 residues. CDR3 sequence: CAFRDYTYEQYF. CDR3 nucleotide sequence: TGTGCCTTCCGGGATTACACCTACGAGCAGTACTTC.

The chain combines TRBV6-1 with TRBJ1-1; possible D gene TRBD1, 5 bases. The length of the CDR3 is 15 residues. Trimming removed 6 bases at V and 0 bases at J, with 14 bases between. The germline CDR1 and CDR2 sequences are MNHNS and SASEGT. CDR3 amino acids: CASSEIQVLNTEAFF. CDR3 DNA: TGTGCCAGCAGCGAGATACAGGTACTGAACACTGAAGCTTTCTTT.

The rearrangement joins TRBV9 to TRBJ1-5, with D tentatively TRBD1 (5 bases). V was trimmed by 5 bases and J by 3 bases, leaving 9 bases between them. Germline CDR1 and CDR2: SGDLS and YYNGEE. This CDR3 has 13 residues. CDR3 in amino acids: CASSQDINQPQHF. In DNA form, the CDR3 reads TGTGCCAGCAGTCAGGACATCAATCAGCCCCAGCATTTT.

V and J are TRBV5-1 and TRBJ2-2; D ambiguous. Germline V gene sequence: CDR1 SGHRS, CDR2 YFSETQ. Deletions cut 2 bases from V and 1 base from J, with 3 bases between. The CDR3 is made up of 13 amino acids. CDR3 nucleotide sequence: TGCGCCAGCAGCTTAAGGAACACCGGGGAGCTGTTTTTT. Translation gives CASSLRNTGELFF.

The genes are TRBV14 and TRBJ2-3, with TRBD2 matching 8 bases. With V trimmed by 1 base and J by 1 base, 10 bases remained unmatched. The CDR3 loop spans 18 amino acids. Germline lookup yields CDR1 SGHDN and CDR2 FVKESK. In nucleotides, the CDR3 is TGTGCCAGCAGCCAAGGAGCGGGACTAGGATTTGGCACAGATACGCAGTATTTT. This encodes CASSQGAGLGFGTDTQYF. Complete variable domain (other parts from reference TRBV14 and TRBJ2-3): EAGVTQFPSHSVIEKGQTVTLRCDPISGHDNLYWYRRVMGKEIKFLLHFVKESKQDESGMPNNRFLAERTGGTYSTLKVQPAELEDSGVYFCASSQGAGLGFGTDTQYFGPGTRLTVL.

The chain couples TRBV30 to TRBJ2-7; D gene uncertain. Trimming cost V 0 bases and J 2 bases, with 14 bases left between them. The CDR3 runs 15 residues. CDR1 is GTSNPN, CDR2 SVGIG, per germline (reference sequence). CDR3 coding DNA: TGTGCCTGGAGTGTACATCGGGCTCTCCCCTACGAGCAGTACTTC. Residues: CAWSVHRALPYEQYF.

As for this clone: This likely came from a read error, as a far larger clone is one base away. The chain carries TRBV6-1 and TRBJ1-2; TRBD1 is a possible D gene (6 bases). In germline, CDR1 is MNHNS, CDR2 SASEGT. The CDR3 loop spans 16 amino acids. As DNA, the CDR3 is TGTGCCAGCAGTGCCGAAGACGACAGGCCAGGCTATGACTACACCTTC. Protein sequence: CASSAEDDRPGYDYTF.

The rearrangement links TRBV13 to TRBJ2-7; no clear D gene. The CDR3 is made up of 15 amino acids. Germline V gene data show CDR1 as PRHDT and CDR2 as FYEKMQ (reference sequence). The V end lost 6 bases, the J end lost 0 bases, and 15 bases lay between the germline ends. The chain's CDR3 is CASRKIQSSSYEQYF. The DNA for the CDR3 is TGTGCCAGCAGAAAGATACAAAGCAGCTCCTACGAGCAGTACTTC.

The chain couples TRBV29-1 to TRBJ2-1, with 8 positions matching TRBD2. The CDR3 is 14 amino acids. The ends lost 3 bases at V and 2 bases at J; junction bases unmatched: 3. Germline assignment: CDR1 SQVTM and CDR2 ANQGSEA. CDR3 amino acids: CSVDRAGAYNEQFF. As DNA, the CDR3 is TGCAGCGTTGACCGAGCGGGAGCCTACAATGAGCAGTTCTTC.

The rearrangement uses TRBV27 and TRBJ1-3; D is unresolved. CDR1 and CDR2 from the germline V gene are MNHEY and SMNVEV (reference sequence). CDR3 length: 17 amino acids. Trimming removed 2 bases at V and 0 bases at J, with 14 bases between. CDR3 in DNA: TGTGCCAGCAGTTTAGAGAGTCCGGCCCTCTCTGGAAACACCATATATTTT. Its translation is CASSLESPALSGNTIYF.

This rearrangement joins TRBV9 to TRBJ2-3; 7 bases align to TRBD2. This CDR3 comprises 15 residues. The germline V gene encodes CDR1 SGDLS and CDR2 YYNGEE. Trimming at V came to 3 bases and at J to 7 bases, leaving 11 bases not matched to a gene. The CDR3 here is CASSAGERGTHTQYF. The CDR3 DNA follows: TGTGCCAGCAGCGCCGGGGAGCGGGGTACGCATACGCAGTATTTT.

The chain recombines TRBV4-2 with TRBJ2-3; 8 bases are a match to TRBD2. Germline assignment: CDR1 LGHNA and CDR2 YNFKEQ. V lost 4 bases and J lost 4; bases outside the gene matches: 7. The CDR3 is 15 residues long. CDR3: CASSPRLATADTQYF. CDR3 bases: TGTGCCAGCAGCCCCCGACTAGCGACCGCAGATACGCAGTATTTT.

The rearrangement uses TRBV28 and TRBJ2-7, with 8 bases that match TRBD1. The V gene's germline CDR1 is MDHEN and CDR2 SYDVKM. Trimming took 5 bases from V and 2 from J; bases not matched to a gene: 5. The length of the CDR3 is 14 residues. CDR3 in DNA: TGTGCCAGCAGTCAGTGGACAGGGCCCTACGAGCAGTACTTC. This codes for CASSQWTGPYEQYF.

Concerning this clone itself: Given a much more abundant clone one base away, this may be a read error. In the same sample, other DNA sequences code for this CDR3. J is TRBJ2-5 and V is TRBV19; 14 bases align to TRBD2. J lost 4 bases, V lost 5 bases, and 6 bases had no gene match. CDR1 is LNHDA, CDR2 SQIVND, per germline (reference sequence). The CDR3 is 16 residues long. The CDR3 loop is CASSLGTSGRGETQYF. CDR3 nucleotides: TGTGCCAGTAGTCTCGGGACTAGCGGGAGAGGAGAGACCCAGTACTTC.